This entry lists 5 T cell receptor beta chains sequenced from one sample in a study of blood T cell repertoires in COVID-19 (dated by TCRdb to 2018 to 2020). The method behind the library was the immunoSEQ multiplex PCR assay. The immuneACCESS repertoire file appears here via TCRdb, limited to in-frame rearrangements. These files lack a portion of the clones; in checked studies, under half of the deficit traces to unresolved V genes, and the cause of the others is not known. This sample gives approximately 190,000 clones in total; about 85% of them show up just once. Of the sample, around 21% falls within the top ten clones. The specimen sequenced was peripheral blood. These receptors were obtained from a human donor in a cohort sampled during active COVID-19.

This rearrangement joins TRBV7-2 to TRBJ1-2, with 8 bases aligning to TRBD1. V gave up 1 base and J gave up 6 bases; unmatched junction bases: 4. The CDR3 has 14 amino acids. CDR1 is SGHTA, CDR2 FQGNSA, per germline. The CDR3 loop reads CASSLGTGLHGYTF. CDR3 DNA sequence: TGTGCCAGCAGCTTAGGGACAGGGTTGCATGGCTACACCTTC.

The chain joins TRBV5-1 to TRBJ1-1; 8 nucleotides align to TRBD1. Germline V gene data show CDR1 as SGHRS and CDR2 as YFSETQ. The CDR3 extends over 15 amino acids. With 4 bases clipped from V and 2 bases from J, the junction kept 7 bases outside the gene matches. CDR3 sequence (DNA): TGCGCCAGCAGCCTCCTGACAGGGGCTAACACTGAAGCTTTCTTT. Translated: CASSLLTGANTEAFF.

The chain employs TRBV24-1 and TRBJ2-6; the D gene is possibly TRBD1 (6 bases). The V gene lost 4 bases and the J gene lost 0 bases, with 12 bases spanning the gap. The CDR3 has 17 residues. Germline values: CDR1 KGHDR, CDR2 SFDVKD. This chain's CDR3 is CATSDTRTASGANVLTF. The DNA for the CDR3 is TGTGCCACCAGTGACACTAGGACAGCCTCTGGGGCCAACGTCCTGACTTTC.

CDR3 in amino acids: CASSLRSSFSREAQYF. The CDR3 DNA is TGTGCCAGCAGCTTACGGTCCTCGTTTAGTCGGGAGGCCCAGTACTTC. The gene calls are TRBV11-1 and TRBJ2-5; 7 nucleotides align to TRBD2. CDR3 length: 16 amino acids. V shed 2 bases and J 9 bases; nucleotides not matched to a gene: 15. Germline V gives CDR1 SGHAT, CDR2 FQDESV (reference sequence).

The CDR3 DNA follows: TGTGCCAGTAGCGGACAGTTGAACACTGAAGCTTTCTTT. Encoded protein: CASSGQLNTEAFF. The gene calls are TRBV19 and TRBJ1-1; a possible D gene is TRBD1 (6 bases). The CDR3 runs 13 residues. The germline V gene has CDR1 LNHDA and CDR2 SQIVND (reference sequence). V was clipped by 6 bases and J by 0 bases, with 8 bases between them.